The 13 T cell receptor beta chains given below trace back to one sample, sequenced in a study of response to subunit inactivated influenza vaccine. TCRdb re-derived calls from the RT-PCR reads in MiXCR, one entry per CDR3 protein. Among fewer than 600,000 distinct CDR3 sequences listed, 7.2% were seen once. This specimen was PBMCs from blood, taken roughly 24 months after vaccination. These receptors came from a man in his fifties or sixties who received an inactivated influenza vaccine.

In this sample, this clonotype turned up a few times. The gene calls are TRBV18 and TRBJ1-4; 8 nucleotides line up with TRBD1. Germline CDR1 KGHSH, CDR2 LQKENI. This CDR3 has 16 amino acids. The V and J ends lost 4 bases and 6 bases, in that order; junction bases with no gene match: 10. CDR3 DNA: TGTGCCAGCTCACGGGACAGGCAAGGGGCCTATGAAAAACTGTTTTTT. Amino acids: CASSRDRQGAYEKLFF.

This chain uses TRBV5-1 with TRBJ2-3, with a tentative D call TRBD1 (5 bases). CDR3 length: 14 amino acids. V was trimmed by 0 bases and J by 4 bases, leaving 9 bases between them. Per germline, CDR1 SGHRS and CDR2 YFSETQ. CDR3 DNA: TGCGCCAGCAGCTTGGATACAGGCCCAGATACGCAGTATTTT. Protein sequence: CASSLDTGPDTQYF.

This clonotype was observed many times. This chain links TRBV6-1 with TRBJ2-7, with TRBD2 identical over 15 bases. Per the germline V gene, CDR1 is MNHNS and CDR2 is SASEGT. V shed 6 bases and J 3 bases; nucleotides not matched to a gene: 3. CDR3 size: 15 residues. This chain's CDR3 is CASRGTSGRNYEQYF. DNA of the CDR3: TGTGCCAGCAGGGGGACTAGCGGGAGGAACTACGAGCAGTACTTC.

V and J are TRBV15 and TRBJ2-4, with 13 bases fitting TRBD2. V lost 0 bases, J lost 3 bases, and 8 bases stayed unmatched. Germline CDR1 LNHNV, CDR2 YYDKDF (reference sequence). This CDR3 is built from 19 residues. DNA of the CDR3: TGTGCCACCAGCAGAGAAACTAGCGGGAGGGCCGGTGGCAAAAACATTCAGTACTTC. It translates to CATSRETSGRAGGKNIQYF.

The V and J genes are TRBV7-2 and TRBJ1-1; no definite D call. The germline V gene has CDR1 SGHTA and CDR2 FQGNSA. The CDR3 spans 14 residues. With 3 bases removed from V and 1 base from J, the gap between germline ends came to 9 bases. This CDR3 is CASSLRQPNTEAFF. CDR3 in DNA: TGTGCCAGCAGCTTGAGGCAGCCGAACACTGAAGCTTTCTTT.

A few counts support this clonotype. The chain links TRBV20-1 to TRBJ2-7; D is unresolved. Trimming stripped 6 bases from V and 0 bases from J, with 15 bases between. The CDR3 is 14 amino acids. CDR1 and CDR2 from the germline V gene are DFQATT and SNEGSKA (reference sequence). The CDR3 is CSARLTPNSYEQYF. DNA of the CDR3: TGCAGTGCCCGATTGACGCCTAACTCCTACGAGCAGTACTTC.

This clonotype has a count of ten or more. The chain links TRBV18 to TRBJ2-2; 12 bases map to TRBD2. V shed 8 bases and J 6 bases; nucleotides not matched to a gene: 7. The germline V gene encodes CDR1 KGHSH and CDR2 LQKENI. The CDR3 loop spans 15 amino acids. The CDR3: CASMTSGSSAGELFF. CDR3 in DNA: TGTGCCAGCATGACTAGCGGGAGTTCGGCCGGGGAGCTGTTTTTT. Combining the CDR3 with reference TRBV18 and TRBJ2-2 gives the whole variable domain NAGVMQNPRHLVRRRGQEARLRCSPMKGHSHVYWYRQLPEEGLKFMVYLQKENIIDESGMPKERFSAEFPKEGPSILRIQQVVRGDSAAYFCASMTSGSSAGELFFGEGSRLTVL.

This clonotype was detected only a few times. This chain uses TRBV10-3 with TRBJ1-6; the D is unclear. Germline CDR1 is ENHRY and CDR2 is SYGVKD. V was cut by 4 bases and J by 6 bases, with 10 bases left in between. CDR3 size: 14 residues. This chain's CDR3 is CAISGDPANSPLHF. The CDR3 DNA reads TGTGCCATCAGTGGAGACCCCGCTAATTCACCCCTCCACTTT.

This clonotype was detected ten times or more. J is TRBJ1-4 and V is TRBV10-3; 9 bases line up with TRBD1. Trimming cost V 10 bases and J 4 bases; bases outside gene matches: 4. This CDR3 spans 13 amino acids. Germline CDR1 reads ENHRY; CDR2 reads SYGVKD. CDR3 bases: TGTGCCAGCAAGGGACAGGGTAATGAAAAACTGTTTTTT. Its protein product is CASKGQGNEKLFF.

This clonotype was recorded at least ten times. The chain combines TRBV20-1 with TRBJ2-5, with 8 positions matching TRBD2. The trim removed 3 bases at V and 1 base at J, leaving 4 bases unmatched. This CDR3 contains 14 residues. Germline CDR1 reads DFQATT; CDR2 reads SNEGSKA (reference sequence). CDR3 DNA: TGCAGTGCTAGCCTTAGCGGGGCCCAAGAGACCCAGTACTTC. Translated, it gives CSASLSGAQETQYF.

In this sample, this clonotype turned up a few times. A read error may account for a junction end that differs from germline. The V and J genes are TRBV7-9 and TRBJ2-1; TRBD2 aligns across 15 bases. Germline loops: CDR1 SEHNR, CDR2 FQNEAQ (reference sequence). This CDR3 has 14 amino acids. The CDR3 is CASSSGLAGGSEVF. CDR3 coding DNA: TGTGCCAGCAGCTCGGGACTAGCGGGAGGTAGCGAAGTCTTC.

This clonotype was found many times. The chain uses TRBV12-3 or TRBV12-4 and TRBJ2-3; D might be TRBD2 (6 bases). The V end was cut by 8 bases, the J end by 6 bases, with 15 bases between. This CDR3 spans 13 amino acids. For the CDR3, the DNA is TGTGCCAGCCACCGGGACTCCGAGGATACGCAGTATTTT. It codes for CASHRDSEDTQYF.

The chain links TRBV4-1 to TRBJ1-2, with TRBD1 matching over 8 bases. The V segment lost 3 bases and the J segment 8 bases; nucleotides outside the gene matches: 11. This CDR3 is built from 15 residues. The germline CDR1 and CDR2 sequences are MGHRA and YSYEKL. The CDR3 sequence is CASSQPWQGARGYTF. The CDR3 bases are TGCGCCAGCAGCCAGCCTTGGCAGGGGGCCCGGGGCTACACCTTC.